The rows below give T cell receptor beta chains drawn from one sample of a study of cytomegalovirus exposure and HLA in healthy donors. Generated by immunoSEQ multiplex PCR, the TCRdb table keeps only in-frame clones and is missing some. The profile shows about 150,000 clones, less than 80% of them singletons. Sequenced sample: PBMCs. The receptors were sampled from a man aged 25 to 45 in good health and CMV-seronegative. Both conserved end residues are part of each CDR3. A D gene is named only where the DNA matches it firmly. Size is stated for part of the rows, as once, few or many counts, or as a class when the clone is expanded.

D gene: TRBD1
clone size: NA
J gene: TRBJ2-3
V gene: TRBV9
CDR3 DNA: TGTGCCAGCAGCGTCGGACAGGACGAAAGCACAGATACGCAGTATTTT
CDR3 protein: CASSVGQDESTDTQYF

D gene: NA
clone size: once
J gene: TRBJ2-7
V gene: TRBV5-1
CDR3 DNA: TGCGCCAGCAGCGACACCTACGAGCAGTACTTC
CDR3 protein: CASSDTYEQYF

D gene: TRBD1
clone size: NA
J gene: TRBJ1-2
V gene: TRBV5-1
CDR3 DNA: TGCGCCAGCAGACAGGGGGCGCTTTCCTCGGCCTACAACTATGGCTACACCTTC
CDR3 protein: CASRQGALSSAYNYGYTF

D gene: NA
clone size: NA
J gene: TRBJ1-1
V gene: TRBV14
CDR3 DNA: TGTGCCAGCAGCCAAGAGGTTACAGGGACTGAAGCTTTCTTT
CDR3 protein: CASSQEVTGTEAFF

D gene: TRBD1
clone size: NA
J gene: TRBJ2-7
V gene: TRBV6-1
CDR3 DNA: TGTGCCAGCAGTGCATGGACAGGGGGAACCACCTACGAGCAGTACTTC
CDR3 protein: CASSAWTGGTTYEQYF

D gene: NA
clone size: NA
J gene: TRBJ2-7
V gene: TRBV11-2
CDR3 DNA: TGTGCCAGCAGCTTAGGTGCCAGGGGGGAGGACGAGCAGTACTTC
CDR3 protein: CASSLGARGEDEQYF

D gene: NA
clone size: NA
J gene: TRBJ1-1
V gene: TRBV9
CDR3 DNA: TGTGCCAGCAGCGTAGGCCCGCCAGGGGTGAACACTGAAGCTTTCTTT
CDR3 protein: CASSVGPPGVNTEAFF

D gene: NA
clone size: few
J gene: TRBJ2-3
V gene: TRBV2
CDR3 DNA: TGTGCCAGCAGTGAATTTACGGAGCGAGATACGCAGTATTTT
CDR3 protein: CASSEFTERDTQYF

D gene: NA
clone size: NA
J gene: TRBJ2-1
V gene: TRBV15
CDR3 DNA: TGTGCCACCAGCAGAGATAGGAGGGCTAGCTCCTACAATGAGCAGTTCTTC
CDR3 protein: CATSRDRRASSYNEQFF

D gene: TRBD2
clone size: NA
J gene: TRBJ2-1
V gene: TRBV19
CDR3 DNA: TGTGCCACCACCGGGACTAGAGTGGGCGGTGAGCAGTTCTTC
CDR3 protein: CATTGTRVGGEQFF

D gene: NA
clone size: NA
J gene: TRBJ2-5
V gene: TRBV11-2
CDR3 DNA: TGTGCCAGCAGCTTAGCGGTCCAGGGTGGGGAGACCCAGTACTTC
CDR3 protein: CASSLAVQGGETQYF

D gene: TRBD1
clone size: NA
J gene: TRBJ1-6
V gene: TRBV5-4
CDR3 DNA: TGTGCCAGCAGCCGACAGGGTTCCTATAATTCACCCCTCCACTTT
CDR3 protein: CASSRQGSYNSPLHF

D gene: NA
clone size: NA
J gene: TRBJ2-2
V gene: TRBV6-5
CDR3 DNA: TGTGCCAGCACCAATAGGGGATGGGGCACCGGGGAGCTGTTTTTT
CDR3 protein: CASTNRGWGTGELFF

D gene: NA
clone size: NA
J gene: TRBJ1-1
V gene: TRBV14
CDR3 DNA: TGTGCCAGCAGCGAATTAACAGGGACTGAAGCTTTCTTT
CDR3 protein: CASSELTGTEAFF

D gene: TRBD2
clone size: few
J gene: TRBJ2-1
V gene: TRBV28
CDR3 DNA: TGTGCCAGCAGTCCCAGCGGGGGATTCTACAATGAGCAGTTCTTC
CDR3 protein: CASSPSGGFYNEQFF

D gene: TRBD1
clone size: once
J gene: TRBJ2-7
V gene: TRBV6-5
CDR3 DNA: TGTGCCAGCACCCTACAGGGGGCGACCTACGAGCAGTACTTC
CDR3 protein: CASTLQGATYEQYF

D gene: TRBD1
clone size: NA
J gene: TRBJ2-3
V gene: TRBV5-4
CDR3 DNA: TGTGCCAGCAGCTCCGGACGACAGGGTGGTACAGATACGCAGTATTTT
CDR3 protein: CASSSGRQGGTDTQYF

D gene: NA
clone size: few
J gene: TRBJ1-1
V gene: TRBV28
CDR3 DNA: TGTGCCAGCAGTTACAGGGTCAACACTGAAGCTTTCTTT
CDR3 protein: CASSYRVNTEAFF

D gene: NA
clone size: few
J gene: TRBJ1-2
V gene: TRBV27
CDR3 DNA: TGTGCCAGCAGTTCCCTGAGTCGCACTAACTATGGCTACACCTTC
CDR3 protein: CASSSLSRTNYGYTF

D gene: TRBD1
clone size: once
J gene: TRBJ1-2
V gene: TRBV5-1
CDR3 DNA: TGCGCCAGCCTCCCCGGGACAGAAACAAACTATGGCTACACCTTC
CDR3 protein: CASLPGTETNYGYTF

D gene: NA
clone size: NA
J gene: TRBJ1-5
V gene: TRBV10-3
CDR3 DNA: TGTGCCATCAGTGAGTCGGGCAAGAGTAGCAATCAGCCCCAGCATTTT
CDR3 protein: CAISESGKSSNQPQHF

D gene: NA
clone size: NA
J gene: TRBJ1-5
V gene: TRBV6-1
CDR3 DNA: TGTGCCAGCCGGAGGGGCAATCAGCCCCAGAATTTT
CDR3 protein: CASRRGNQPQNF

D gene: NA
clone size: NA
J gene: TRBJ1-2
V gene: TRBV28
CDR3 DNA: TGTGCCAGCATAGAACAGGGCGCTACTCAATACACCTTC
CDR3 protein: CASIEQGATQYTF

D gene: TRBD1
clone size: NA
J gene: TRBJ2-7
V gene: TRBV5-6
CDR3 DNA: TGTGCCAGCAGCTCTACAGGGGAGACGGGCCGTGTGCAGTACTTC
CDR3 protein: CASSSTGETGRVQYF

D gene: TRBD1
clone size: NA
J gene: TRBJ2-7
V gene: TRBV11-3
CDR3 DNA: TGTGCCAGCAGCTTACGTGGACAGGGGAGGGAGGAGCAGTACTTC
CDR3 protein: CASSLRGQGREEQYF

D gene: TRBD1
clone size: NA
J gene: TRBJ2-3
V gene: TRBV9
CDR3 DNA: TGTGCCAGCAGCGACGGACAGGGAGCAGATACGCAGTATTTT
CDR3 protein: CASSDGQGADTQYF

D gene: NA
clone size: NA
J gene: TRBJ1-3
V gene: TRBV6-6
CDR3 DNA: TGTGCCAGCACTAACTCTAAGAACAGAAACACCATATATTTT
CDR3 protein: CASTNSKNRNTIYF

D gene: NA
clone size: NA
J gene: TRBJ2-7
V gene: TRBV7-2
CDR3 DNA: TGTGCCAGCAGCTTGGTCCCCGGGGACATGGGATGGGAGCAGTACTTC
CDR3 protein: CASSLVPGDMGWEQYF

D gene: NA
clone size: NA
J gene: TRBJ2-4
V gene: TRBV28
CDR3 DNA: TGTGCCAGCAGTTTTGGGGGGGCGATTATGGACATTCAGTACTTC
CDR3 protein: CASSFGGAIMDIQYF

D gene: TRBD1
clone size: NA
J gene: TRBJ2-7
V gene: TRBV7-9
CDR3 DNA: TGTGCCAGCAGCTTAGGATCGGGACAGGTTGACGAGCAGTACTTC
CDR3 protein: CASSLGSGQVDEQYF

D gene: TRBD1
clone size: NA
J gene: TRBJ2-7
V gene: TRBV4-3
CDR3 DNA: TGCGCCAGCAGCCAAGAGAGGACAGGGCGATACGAGCAGTACTTC
CDR3 protein: CASSQERTGRYEQYF